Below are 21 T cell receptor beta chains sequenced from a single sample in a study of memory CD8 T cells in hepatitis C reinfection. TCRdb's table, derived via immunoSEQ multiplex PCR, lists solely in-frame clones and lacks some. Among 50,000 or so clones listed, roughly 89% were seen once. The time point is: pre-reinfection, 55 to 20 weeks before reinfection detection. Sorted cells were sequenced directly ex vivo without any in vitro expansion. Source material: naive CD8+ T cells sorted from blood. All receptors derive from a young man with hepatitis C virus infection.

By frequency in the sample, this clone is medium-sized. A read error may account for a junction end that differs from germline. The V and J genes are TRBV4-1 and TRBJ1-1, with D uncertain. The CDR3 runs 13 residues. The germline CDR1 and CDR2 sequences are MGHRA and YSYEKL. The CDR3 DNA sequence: TGCGCCAGCAGCCAAGTGGGCAGTTCTGAGGCTTTCTTT. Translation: CASSQVGSSEAFF.

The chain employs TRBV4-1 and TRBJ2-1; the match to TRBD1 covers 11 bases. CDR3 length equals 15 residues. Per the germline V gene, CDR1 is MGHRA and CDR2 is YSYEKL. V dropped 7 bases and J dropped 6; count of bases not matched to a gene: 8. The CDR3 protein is CASKQGQGGGNEQFF. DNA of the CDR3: TGCGCCAGCAAACAGGGACAGGGGGGGGGCAATGAGCAGTTCTTC.

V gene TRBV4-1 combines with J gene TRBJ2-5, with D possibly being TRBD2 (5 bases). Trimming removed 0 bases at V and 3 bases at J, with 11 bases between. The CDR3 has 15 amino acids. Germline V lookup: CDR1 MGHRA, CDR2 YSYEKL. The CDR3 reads CASSQEGRGEETQYF. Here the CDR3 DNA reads TGCGCCAGCAGCCAAGAGGGTCGGGGAGAAGAGACCCAGTACTTC.

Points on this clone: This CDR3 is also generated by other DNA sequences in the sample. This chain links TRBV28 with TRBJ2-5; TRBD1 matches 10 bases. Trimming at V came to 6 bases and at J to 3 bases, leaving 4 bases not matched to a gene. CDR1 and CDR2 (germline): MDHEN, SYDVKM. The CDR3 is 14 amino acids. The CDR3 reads CASSPTGGKETQYF. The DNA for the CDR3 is TGTGCCAGCAGCCCGACAGGGGGCAAAGAGACCCAGTACTTC.

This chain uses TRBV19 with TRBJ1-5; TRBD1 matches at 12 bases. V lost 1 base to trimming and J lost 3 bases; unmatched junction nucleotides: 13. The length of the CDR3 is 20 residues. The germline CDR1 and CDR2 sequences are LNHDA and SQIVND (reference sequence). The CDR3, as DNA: TGTGCCAGTAGTATAGTCCCCTGGGGGACAGGGGGCTCATACAATCAGCCCCAGCATTTT. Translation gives CASSIVPWGTGGSYNQPQHF.

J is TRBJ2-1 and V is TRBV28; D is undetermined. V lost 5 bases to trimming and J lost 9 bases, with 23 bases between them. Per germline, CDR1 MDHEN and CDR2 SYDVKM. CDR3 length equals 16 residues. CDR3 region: CASSPLASTIFGEQFF. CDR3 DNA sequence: TGTGCCAGCAGTCCCCTGGCTAGTACAATTTTCGGTGAGCAGTTCTTC.

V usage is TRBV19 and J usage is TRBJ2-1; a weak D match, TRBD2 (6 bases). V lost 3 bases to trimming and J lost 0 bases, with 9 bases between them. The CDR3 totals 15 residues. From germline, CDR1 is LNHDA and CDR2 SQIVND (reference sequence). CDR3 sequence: CASSIGRSSYNEQFF. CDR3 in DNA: TGTGCCAGTAGTATCGGGAGAAGCTCCTACAATGAGCAGTTCTTC.

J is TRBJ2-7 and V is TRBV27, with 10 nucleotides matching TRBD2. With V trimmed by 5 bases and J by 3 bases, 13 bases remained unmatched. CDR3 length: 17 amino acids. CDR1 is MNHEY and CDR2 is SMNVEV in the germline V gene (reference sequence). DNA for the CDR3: TGTGCCAGCAGTCCACACCCCATCTCTAGCGGGAGCTACGAGCAGTACTTC. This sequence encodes CASSPHPISSGSYEQYF.

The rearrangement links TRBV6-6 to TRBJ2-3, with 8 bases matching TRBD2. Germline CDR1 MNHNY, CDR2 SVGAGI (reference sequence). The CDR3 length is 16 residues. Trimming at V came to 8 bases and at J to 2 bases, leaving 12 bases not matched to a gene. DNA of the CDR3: TGTGCCAGCCCCCCTATCGGGAGGGCCCCCACAGATACGCAGTATTTT. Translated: CASPPIGRAPTDTQYF.

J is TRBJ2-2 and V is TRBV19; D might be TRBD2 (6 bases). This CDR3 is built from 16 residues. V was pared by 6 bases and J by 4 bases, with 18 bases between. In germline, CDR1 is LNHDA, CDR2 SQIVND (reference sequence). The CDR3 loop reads CASSRDGWGLTGELFF. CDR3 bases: TGTGCCAGTAGCCGCGATGGGTGGGGACTCACCGGGGAGCTGTTTTTT.

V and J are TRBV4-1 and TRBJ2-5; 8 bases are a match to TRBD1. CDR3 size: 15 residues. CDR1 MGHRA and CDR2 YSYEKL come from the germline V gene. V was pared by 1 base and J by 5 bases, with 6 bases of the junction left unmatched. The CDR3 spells CASSQGPQGEETQYF. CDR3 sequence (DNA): TGCGCCAGCAGCCAAGGACCACAGGGGGAGGAGACCCAGTACTTC.

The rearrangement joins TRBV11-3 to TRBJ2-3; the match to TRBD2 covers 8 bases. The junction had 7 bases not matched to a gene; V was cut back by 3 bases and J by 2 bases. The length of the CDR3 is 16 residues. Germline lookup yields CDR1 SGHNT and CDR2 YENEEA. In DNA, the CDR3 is TGTGCCAGCAGCTTGTCTGGCGGGGGGTTCACAGATACGCAGTATTTT. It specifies CASSLSGGGFTDTQYF.

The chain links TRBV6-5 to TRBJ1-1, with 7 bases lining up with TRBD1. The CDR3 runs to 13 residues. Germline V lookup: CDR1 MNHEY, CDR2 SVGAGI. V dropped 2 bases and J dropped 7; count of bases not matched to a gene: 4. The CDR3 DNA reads TGTGCCAGCAGTTACGAGGGGGCCGGTGAAGCTTTCTTT. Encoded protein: CASSYEGAGEAFF.

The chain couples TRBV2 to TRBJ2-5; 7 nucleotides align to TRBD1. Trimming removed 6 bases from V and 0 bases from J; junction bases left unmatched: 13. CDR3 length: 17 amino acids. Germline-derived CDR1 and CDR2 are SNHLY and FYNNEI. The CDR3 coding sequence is TGTGCCAGCAGGAACGGACAGGACCAACAGTACCAAGAGACCCAGTACTTC. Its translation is CASRNGQDQQYQETQYF. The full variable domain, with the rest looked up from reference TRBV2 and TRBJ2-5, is EPEVTQTPSHQVTQMGQEVILRCVPISNHLYFYWYRQILGQKVEFLVSFYNNEISEKSEIFDDQFSVERPDGSNFTLKIRSTKLEDSAMYFCASRNGQDQQYQETQYFGPGTRLLVL.

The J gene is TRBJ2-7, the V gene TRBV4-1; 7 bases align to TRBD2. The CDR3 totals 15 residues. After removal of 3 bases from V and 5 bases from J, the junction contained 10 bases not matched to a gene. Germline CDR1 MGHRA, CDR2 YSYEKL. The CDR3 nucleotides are TGCGCCAGCAGCCAGGACGAGACTAGCAGCGACGAGCAGTACTTC. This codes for CASSQDETSSDEQYF.

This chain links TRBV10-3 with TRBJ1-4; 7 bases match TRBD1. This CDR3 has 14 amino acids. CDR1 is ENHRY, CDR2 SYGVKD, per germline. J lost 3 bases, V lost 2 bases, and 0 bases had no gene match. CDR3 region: CAISEDRANEKLFF. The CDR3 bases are TGTGCCATCAGTGAGGACAGGGCTAATGAAAAACTGTTTTTT.

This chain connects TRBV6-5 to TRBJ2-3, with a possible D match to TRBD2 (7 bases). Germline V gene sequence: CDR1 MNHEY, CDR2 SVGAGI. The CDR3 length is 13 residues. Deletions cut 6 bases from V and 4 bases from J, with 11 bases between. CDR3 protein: CASSGGPPDTQYF. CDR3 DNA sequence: TGTGCCAGCAGCGGGGGGCCACCAGATACGCAGTATTTT.

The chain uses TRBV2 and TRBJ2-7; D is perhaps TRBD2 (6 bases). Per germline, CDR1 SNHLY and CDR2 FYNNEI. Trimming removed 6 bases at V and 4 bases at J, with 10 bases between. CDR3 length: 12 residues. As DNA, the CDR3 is TGTGCCAGCAGCGGACTAACGTACGAGCAGTACTTC. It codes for CASSGLTYEQYF.

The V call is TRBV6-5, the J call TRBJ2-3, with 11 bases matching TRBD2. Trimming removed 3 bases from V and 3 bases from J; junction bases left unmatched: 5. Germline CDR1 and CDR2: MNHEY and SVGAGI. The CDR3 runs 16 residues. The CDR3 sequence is CASSYVTSGATDTQYF. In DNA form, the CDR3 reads TGTGCCAGCAGTTATGTGACTAGCGGGGCGACAGATACGCAGTATTTT.

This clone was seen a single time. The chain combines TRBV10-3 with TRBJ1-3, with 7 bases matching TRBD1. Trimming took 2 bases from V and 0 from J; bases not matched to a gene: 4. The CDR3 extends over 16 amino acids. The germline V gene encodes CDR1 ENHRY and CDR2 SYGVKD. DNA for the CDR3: TGTGCCATCAGTGAGCAGGGGGGAAGCTCTGGAAACACCATATATTTT. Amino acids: CAISEQGGSSGNTIYF.

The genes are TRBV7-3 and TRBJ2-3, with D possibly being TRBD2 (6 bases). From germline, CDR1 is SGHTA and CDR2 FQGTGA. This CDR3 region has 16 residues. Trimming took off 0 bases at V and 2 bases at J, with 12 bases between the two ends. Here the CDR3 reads CASSLTGGGATDTQYF. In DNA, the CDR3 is TGTGCCAGCAGCTTAACGGGAGGAGGGGCCACAGATACGCAGTATTTT.